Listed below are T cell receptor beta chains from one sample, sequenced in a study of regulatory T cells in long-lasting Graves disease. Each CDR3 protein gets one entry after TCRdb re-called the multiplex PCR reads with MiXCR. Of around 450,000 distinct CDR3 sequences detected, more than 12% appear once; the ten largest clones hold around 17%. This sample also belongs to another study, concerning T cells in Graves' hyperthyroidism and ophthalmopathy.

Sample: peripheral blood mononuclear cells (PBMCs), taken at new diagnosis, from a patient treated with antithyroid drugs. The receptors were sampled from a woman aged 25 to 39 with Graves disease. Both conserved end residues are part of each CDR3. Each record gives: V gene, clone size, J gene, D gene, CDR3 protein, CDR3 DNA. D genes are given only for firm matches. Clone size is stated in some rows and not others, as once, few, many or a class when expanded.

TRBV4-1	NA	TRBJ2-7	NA	CASSQFQGGLYEQYF	TGCGCCAGCAGCCAATTTCAGGGGGGTCTCTACGAGCAGTACTTC
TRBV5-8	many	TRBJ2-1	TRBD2	CASSWGTNYNEQFF	TGTGCCAGCAGCTGGGGGACTAACTACAATGAGCAGTTCTTC
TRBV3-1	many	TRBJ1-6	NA	CASSPTRQDNSPLHF	TGTGCCAGCAGCCCCACCCGACAAGATAATTCACCCCTCCACTTT
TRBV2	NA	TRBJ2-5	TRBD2	CASRDTSGSGRYHAETQYF	TGTGCCAGCAGGGATACTAGCGGGAGTGGGCGATACCATGCGGAGACCCAGTACTTC
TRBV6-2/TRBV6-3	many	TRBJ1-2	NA	CASSERGKSFGYTF	TGTGCCAGCAGTGAACGGGGGAAATCCTTTGGCTACACCTTC
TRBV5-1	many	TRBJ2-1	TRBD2	CASSLLMSGSSYNEQFF	TGCGCCAGCAGCTTGCTGATGAGCGGGAGCTCCTACAATGAGCAGTTCTTC
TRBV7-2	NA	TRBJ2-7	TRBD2	CASSYPAGGSSYEQYF	TGTGCCAGCAGCTACCCAGCGGGAGGGTCCTCCTACGAGCAGTACTTC
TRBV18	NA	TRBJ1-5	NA	CASSRETFSGGDQPQHF	TGTGCCAGCTCACGCGAGACTTTTTCCGGAGGCGATCAGCCCCAGCATTTT
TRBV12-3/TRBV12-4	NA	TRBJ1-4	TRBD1	CASRSGGADEKLFF	TGTGCCAGCAGATCAGGGGGCGCGGATGAAAAACTGTTTTTT
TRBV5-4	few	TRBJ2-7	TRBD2	CASSPGGLEGYEQYF	TGTGCCAGCAGCCCCGGGGGACTAGAGGGATACGAGCAGTACTTC
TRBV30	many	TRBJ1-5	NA	CAWTGESSQPQHF	TGTGCCTGGACCGGGGAATCTAGTCAGCCCCAGCATTTT
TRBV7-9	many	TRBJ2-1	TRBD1	CASSLVRGQNEQFF	TGTGCCAGCAGCTTAGTCAGGGGGCAGAATGAGCAGTTCTTC
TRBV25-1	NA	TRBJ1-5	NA	CASSESGTYNQPQHF	TGTGCCAGCAGTGAGTCCGGGACCTACAATCAGCCCCAGCATTTT
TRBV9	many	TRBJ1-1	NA	CASSRSTGLNTEAFF	TGTGCCAGCAGCCGCTCGACAGGACTGAACACTGAAGCTTTCTTT
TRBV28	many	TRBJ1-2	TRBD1	CASSFGTVYGYTF	TGTGCCAGCAGTTTCGGGACAGTTTATGGCTACACCTTC
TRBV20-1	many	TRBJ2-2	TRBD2	CSARARSAGANTGELFF	TGCAGTGCTAGAGCAAGGTCGGCGGGAGCTAACACCGGGGAGCTGTTTTTT
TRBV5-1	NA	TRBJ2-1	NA	CASSSDFGEQFF	TGCGCCAGCAGCTCGGACTTTGGTGAGCAGTTCTTC